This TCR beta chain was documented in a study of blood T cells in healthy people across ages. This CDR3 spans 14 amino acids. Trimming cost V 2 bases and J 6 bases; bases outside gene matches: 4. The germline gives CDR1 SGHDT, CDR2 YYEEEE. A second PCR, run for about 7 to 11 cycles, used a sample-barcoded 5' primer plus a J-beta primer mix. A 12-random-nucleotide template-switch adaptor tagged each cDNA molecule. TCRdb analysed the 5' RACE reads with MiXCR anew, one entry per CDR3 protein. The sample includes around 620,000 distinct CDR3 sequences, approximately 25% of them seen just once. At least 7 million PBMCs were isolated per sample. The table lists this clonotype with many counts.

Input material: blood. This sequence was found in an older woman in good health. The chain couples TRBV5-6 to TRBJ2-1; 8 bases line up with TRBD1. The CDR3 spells CASSFETGGNEQFF. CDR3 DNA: TGTGCCAGCAGCTTCGAAACAGGGGGCAATGAGCAGTTCTTC. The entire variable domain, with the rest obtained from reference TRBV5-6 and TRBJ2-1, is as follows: DAGVTQSPTHLIKTRGQQVTLRCSPKSGHDTVSWYQQALGQGPQFIFQYYEEEERQRGNFPDRFSGHQFPNYSSELNVNALLLGDSALYLCASSFETGGNEQFFGPGTRLTVL.